A single sample gave rise to the 12 T cell receptor beta chains below, sequenced in a study of blood T cell repertoires in COVID-19. The repertoire was sequenced with immunoSEQ multiplex PCR; TCRdb's copy has only in-frame clones and lacks some. The sample records roughly 100,000 clones, 70% to 75% being singletons. Sequencing input: peripheral blood. These receptors originate from a human donor with acute or convalescent COVID-19. The donor label of this sample is uncertain.

This chain joins TRBV7-9 and TRBJ2-7; 8 nucleotides align to TRBD1. CDR1 and CDR2 from the germline V gene are SEHNR and FQNEAQ (reference sequence). V lost 0 bases and J lost 0; bases outside the gene matches: 1. The CDR3 is 15 residues long. The CDR3 region is CASSLAQGASYEQYF. Written as DNA, the CDR3 is TGTGCCAGCAGCTTAGCGCAGGGGGCCTCCTACGAGCAGTACTTC.

The chain uses TRBV7-9 and TRBJ1-6; possible D gene TRBD1, 5 bases. The germline CDR1 and CDR2 sequences are SEHNR and FQNEAQ (reference sequence). This CDR3 has 15 residues. The V and J ends lost 1 base and 15 bases respectively, with 19 bases between them. The CDR3 protein is CASSLEIAGYKLLHF. The CDR3 nucleotides read TGTGCCAGCAGCTTAGAGATAGCAGGGTATAAGCTCCTCCACTTT.

The CDR3 loop reads CASSRGDNSYEQYF. The CDR3, as DNA: TGTGCCAGCAGTCGGGGGGACAACTCCTACGAGCAGTACTTC. The chain recombines TRBV6-2 or TRBV6-3 with TRBJ2-7; a weak D match, TRBD2 (7 bases). Trimming left V 5 bases short and J 0 bases short, with 11 bases between. The CDR3 loop spans 14 amino acids. From germline, CDR1 is MNHEY and CDR2 SVGEGT.

There are a few counts of this clone. The chain links TRBV24-1 to TRBJ2-2; a possible D gene is TRBD2 (6 bases). V lost 0 bases to trimming and J lost 4 bases, with 14 bases between them. Germline V gene sequence: CDR1 KGHDR, CDR2 SFDVKD. The CDR3 contains 17 residues. The DNA for the CDR3 is TGTGCCACCAGTGATTTGCAAATCGGGGGAGGCACCGGGGAGCTGTTTTTT. It codes for CATSDLQIGGGTGELFF.

This sequence joins TRBV7-9 and TRBJ2-7, with TRBD1 matching over 7 bases. The CDR3 runs to 14 residues. V dropped 1 base and J dropped 5; count of bases not matched to a gene: 5. Germline lookup yields CDR1 SEHNR and CDR2 FQNEAQ (reference sequence). Written as DNA, the CDR3 is TGTGCCAGCAGCTTAGGTACAGGGGTTCACGAGCAGTACGTC. Its protein is CASSLGTGVHEQYV.

The chain combines TRBV19 with TRBJ1-6; the D is unclear. V lost 7 bases and J lost 10, with 32 bases in between. Germline loops: CDR1 LNHDA, CDR2 SQIVND (reference sequence). The CDR3 loop spans 19 amino acids. CDR3: CASTPTGSVAGFRVSPLHF. The CDR3 nucleotides read TGTGCCAGTACTCCAACGGGCTCGGTGGCGGGCTTTAGGGTCTCACCCCTCCACTTT.

The CDR3 DNA is TGTGCCAGCTCACCCCCGGGGGACTCCTACGAGCAGTACTTC. It translates to CASSPPGDSYEQYF. The chain links TRBV18 to TRBJ2-7, with D maybe TRBD2 (6 bases). CDR1 KGHSH and CDR2 LQKENI come from the germline V gene. The CDR3 has 14 residues. The germline V and J ends were trimmed by 3 bases and 0 bases, with 9 bases remaining between them.

This chain joins TRBV6-5 and TRBJ2-5, with a tentative D call TRBD2 (6 bases). The CDR3 length is 14 residues. The ends were cut back, 5 bases at V and 4 bases at J, with 14 bases in the middle. CDR1 is MNHEY and CDR2 is SVGAGI in the germline V gene. The chain's CDR3 is CASSRPGATETQYF. For the CDR3, the DNA is TGTGCCAGCAGTCGTCCGGGAGCGACAGAGACCCAGTACTTC.

The J gene is TRBJ1-4, the V gene TRBV3-1 (or the pseudogene TRBV3-2); weak D call: TRBD1 (5 bases). Trimming took 1 base from V and 7 from J, leaving 10 bases between them. CDR3 size: 14 residues. Per germline, CDR1 LGHDT and CDR2 YNNKEL (reference sequence). The CDR3 protein is CASSQAQGFEKLFF. Written as DNA, the CDR3 is TGTGCCAGCAGCCAAGCCCAGGGTTTTGAAAAACTGTTTTTT.

This clone was observed a handful of times. The rearrangement links TRBV5-1 to TRBJ2-7; the match to TRBD1 covers 7 bases. Germline values: CDR1 SGHRS, CDR2 YFSETQ. Trimming cost V 0 bases and J 9 bases; bases outside gene matches: 12. This CDR3 spans 15 amino acids. The CDR3 loop reads CASSLDRGPLRGQYV. CDR3 nucleotides: TGCGCCAGCAGCTTGGACAGGGGTCCCCTACGTGGGCAGTACGTC.

The chain is built from TRBV2 and TRBJ1-6; TRBD1 matches at 9 bases. The V segment lost 8 bases and the J segment 9 bases; nucleotides outside the gene matches: 11. Germline CDR1 reads SNHLY; CDR2 reads FYNNEI. The CDR3 consists of 15 residues. CDR3 DNA sequence: TGTGCCAGCGCTCCGGAGGGGACAGGGAGTTCACCCCTCCACTTT. Amino acids: CASAPEGTGSSPLHF.

V and J are TRBV18 and TRBJ1-1; D is uncertain. Trimming shortened V by 5 bases and J by 1 base, and 5 bases separated the two germline ends. Germline V gene lookup returns CDR1 KGHSH and CDR2 LQKENI. This CDR3 has 12 residues. CDR3 protein: CASSIENTEAFF. The CDR3 region has the DNA TGTGCCAGCTCAATAGAGAACACTGAAGCTTTCTTT.